The 29 T cell receptor beta chains reported below all come from one sample, sequenced in a study of blood T cell repertoires in COVID-19. The data were produced by immunoSEQ multiplex PCR, yet TCRdb's version contains in-frame clones alone and is incomplete. The sample has more than 40,000 clones, 85% to 90% seen once. Source material: peripheral blood. The receptors come from a human donor in a cohort sampled during active COVID-19.

The sample holds a few counts of this clone. The chain carries TRBV9 and TRBJ1-1; D perhaps matches TRBD1 (6 bases). This CDR3 spans 14 amino acids. Germline assignment: CDR1 SGDLS and CDR2 YYNGEE. V gave up 2 bases and J gave up 0 bases, with 8 bases separating them. CDR3 in amino acids: CASSVDRLNTEAFF. The DNA of the CDR3 is TGTGCCAGCAGCGTGGACAGACTGAACACTGAAGCTTTCTTT.

The CDR3 DNA reads as TGTGCCAGCAGCCTTCTGGGACAGGGAGGGGAAGCTTTCTTT. This gives the protein CASSLLGQGGEAFF. The J gene is TRBJ1-1, the V gene TRBV6-6, with 9 bases lining up with TRBD1. The germline gives CDR1 MNHNY, CDR2 SVGAGI (reference sequence). The CDR3 spans 14 residues. The J segment lost 8 bases and the V segment lost 6 bases, leaving 10 bases of the junction unmatched.

The CDR3 bases are TGTGCCAGTAGGACAGGGGGCTCCCTCCCCCACGAGCAGTACTTC. It specifies CASRTGGSLPHEQYF. V usage is TRBV19 and J usage is TRBJ2-7, with 10 nucleotides matching TRBD1. CDR3 length: 15 amino acids. With 6 bases clipped from V and 5 bases from J, the junction kept 10 bases outside the gene matches. Germline CDR1 LNHDA, CDR2 SQIVND (reference sequence).

This clone has only one observation. The chain recombines TRBV19 with TRBJ1-5, with 9 bases matching TRBD1. CDR1 is LNHDA and CDR2 is SQIVND in the germline V gene (reference sequence). V lost 5 bases to trimming and J lost 3 bases; unmatched junction nucleotides: 5. The CDR3 totals 15 residues. The CDR3 DNA reads TGTGCCAGTAGTTATGACAGGGGGGACAATCAGCCCCAGCATTTT. Translation gives CASSYDRGDNQPQHF.

The sample holds a few counts of this clone. V is TRBV7-9 and J is TRBJ2-2, with TRBD2 identical over 8 bases. Germline CDR1 SEHNR, CDR2 FQNEAQ (reference sequence). The CDR3 is 14 residues long. The V and J ends lost 4 bases and 7 bases, in that order; junction bases with no gene match: 5. The CDR3 sequence is CASSSGLEGGELFF. CDR3 bases: TGTGCCAGCAGCTCGGGACTAGAGGGCGGGGAGCTGTTTTTT. The full variable domain, with the rest looked up from reference TRBV7-9 and TRBJ2-2, is DTGVSQNPRHKITKRGQNVTFRCDPISEHNRLYWYRQTLGQGPEFLTYFQNEAQLEKSRLLSDRFSAERPKGSFSTLEIQRTEQGDSAMYLCASSSGLEGGELFFGEGSRLTVL.

The chain couples TRBV30 to TRBJ1-3, with TRBD1 matching over 9 bases. Per the germline V gene, CDR1 is GTSNPN and CDR2 is SVGIG (reference sequence). Unmatched junction bases numbered 4, after V lost 4 bases and J lost 3 bases. The CDR3 sequence is 14 residues long. The CDR3 sequence is CAWNRDRVGNTIYF. Here the CDR3 DNA reads TGTGCCTGGAACCGGGACAGGGTTGGAAACACCATATATTTT.

CDR3 loop: CAWSNPTRINYGYTF. The DNA of the CDR3 is TGTGCCTGGAGTAATCCGACACGGATTAACTATGGCTACACCTTC. The J gene is TRBJ1-2, the V gene TRBV30; D call uncertain. Deletions cut 2 bases from V and 1 base from J, with 14 bases between. Germline V gene sequence: CDR1 GTSNPN, CDR2 SVGIG (reference sequence). The CDR3 has 15 amino acids.

The chain employs TRBV29-1 and TRBJ2-7, with 7 bases fitting TRBD1. CDR1 and CDR2 (germline): SQVTM, ANQGSEA. J lost 1 base, V lost 3 bases, and 0 bases had no gene match. This CDR3 spans 12 amino acids. The DNA of the CDR3 is TGCAGCGTTGAGGGACAGTCCTACGAGCAGTACTTC. Its translation is CSVEGQSYEQYF.

The V gene is TRBV7-2, the J gene TRBJ2-6; D is undetermined. Trimming left V 0 bases short and J 0 bases short, with 9 bases between. CDR1 and CDR2 from the germline V gene are SGHTA and FQGNSA. The CDR3 totals 17 residues. The CDR3, as DNA: TGTGCCAGCAGCTTAGCGGTCACTTCCTCTGGGGCCAACGTCCTGACTTTC. It translates to CASSLAVTSSGANVLTF.

This chain uses TRBV7-9 with TRBJ2-7; 9 bases agree with TRBD1. The CDR3 is 13 residues long. The germline CDR1 and CDR2 sequences are SEHNR and FQNEAQ (reference sequence). V shed 8 bases, J shed 0 bases, and the junction held 2 bases outside the gene matches. Here the CDR3 reads CASDRGSSYEQYF. CDR3 in DNA: TGTGCCAGCGACAGGGGGTCCTCCTACGAGCAGTACTTC.

This chain uses TRBV28 with TRBJ1-4; D is unclear. Germline lookup yields CDR1 MDHEN and CDR2 SYDVKM. The CDR3 contains 17 residues. Trimming left V 2 bases short and J 0 bases short, with 13 bases between. DNA for the CDR3: TGTGCCAGCAGTTTAGGGCAGGATGTTGCAACTAATGAAAAACTGTTTTTT. Translation gives CASSLGQDVATNEKLFF.

The chain couples TRBV6-4 to TRBJ2-3; no reliable D call. V was cut by 8 bases and J by 3 bases, with 18 bases left in between. Germline-derived CDR1 and CDR2 are MRHNA and SNTAGT. CDR3 size: 15 residues. CDR3 sequence (DNA): TGTGCCAGCCGTCGGATCCAAAGGCGGACAGATACGCAGTATTTT. Translating gives CASRRIQRRTDTQYF.

This sequence joins TRBV7-6 and TRBJ1-5, with 7 positions matching TRBD1. CDR3 length: 15 residues. The ends lost 5 bases at V and 0 bases at J; junction bases unmatched: 4. The germline CDR1 and CDR2 sequences are SGHVS and FNYEAQ. CDR3 in amino acids: CASSLGTDSNQPQHF. CDR3 nucleotides: TGTGCCAGCAGCCTTGGGACAGATAGCAATCAGCCCCAGCATTTT.

This clone was observed a handful of times. The V call is TRBV4-2, the J call TRBJ2-3; possibly TRBD2 for D (6 bases). In germline, CDR1 is LGHNA, CDR2 YNFKEQ. The CDR3 is made up of 18 amino acids. Trimming shortened V by 0 bases and J by 4 bases, and 20 bases separated the two germline ends. The CDR3 coding sequence is TGTGCCAGCAGCCAAGAGGACGGGGGACTCCTTAAGGCAGATACGCAGTATTTT. Translating gives CASSQEDGGLLKADTQYF.

The chain joins TRBV2 to TRBJ1-2; weak D call: TRBD1 (5 bases). The V end was cut by 0 bases, the J end by 6 bases, with 14 bases between. The germline gives CDR1 SNHLY, CDR2 FYNNEI. This CDR3 has 15 residues. In DNA form, the CDR3 reads TGTGCCAGCAGTGAAGCAGGCTCAGGGATAGATGGCTACACCTTC. The encoded protein is CASSEAGSGIDGYTF.

The chain is built from TRBV5-6 and TRBJ2-7, with unresolved D. Germline V CDR1 and CDR2: SGHDT, YYEEEE. The CDR3 contains 14 residues. Trimming shortened V by 1 base and J by 3 bases, and 11 bases separated the two germline ends. CDR3 amino acids: CASSLMSGLYEQYF. The CDR3, as DNA: TGTGCCAGCAGCTTGATGTCAGGCCTCTACGAGCAGTACTTC.

The rearrangement uses TRBV27 and TRBJ1-1; D is ambiguous. Trimming shortened V by 4 bases and J by 1 base, and 7 bases separated the two germline ends. The CDR3 contains 13 residues. The germline V gene encodes CDR1 MNHEY and CDR2 SMNVEV (reference sequence). Here the CDR3 reads CASSSYGNTEAFF. In DNA form, the CDR3 reads TGTGCCAGCAGTTCCTATGGGAACACTGAAGCTTTCTTT.

This chain links TRBV7-9 with TRBJ2-1, with unresolved D. The CDR3 sequence is 13 residues long. V dropped 5 bases and J dropped 7 bases, with 12 bases sitting between them. Germline CDR1 and CDR2: SEHNR and FQNEAQ (reference sequence). The DNA for the CDR3 is TGTGCCAGCAGCCTTACCGTCTATAATGAGCAGTTCTTC. Translated: CASSLTVYNEQFF.

The gene calls are TRBV7-8 and TRBJ2-7, with TRBD2 as a possible D gene (5 bases). CDR1 is SGHVS and CDR2 is FQNEAQ in the germline V gene. The CDR3 is 13 amino acids. V gave up 4 bases and J gave up 6 bases, with 13 bases separating them. The CDR3 DNA reads as TGTGCCAGCAGCTCACCAGGAGGAGGCGAGCAGTACTTC. Its protein product is CASSSPGGGEQYF.

The V and J genes are TRBV7-3 and TRBJ2-3, with 9 positions matching TRBD2. Trimming cost V 5 bases and J 6 bases; bases outside gene matches: 6. This CDR3 contains 14 residues. CDR1 SGHTA and CDR2 FQGTGA come from the germline V gene. CDR3 in DNA: TGTGCCAGCAGCCGCGGGGGGGCAAGTGATACGCAGTATTTT. Its protein product is CASSRGGASDTQYF. The variable domain in full, with the rest retrieved from reference TRBV7-3 and TRBJ2-3, is GAGVSQTPSNKVTEKGKYVELRCDPISGHTALYWYRQSLGQGPEFLIYFQGTGAADDSGLPNDRFFAVRPEGSVSTLKIQRTERGDSAVYLCASSRGGASDTQYFGPGTRLTVL.

J is TRBJ2-1 and V is TRBV12-3 or TRBV12-4, with TRBD2 matching 8 bases. The CDR3 sequence is 13 residues long. J lost 7 bases, V lost 6 bases, and 5 bases had no gene match. CDR3 protein: CASRARGGNEQFF. CDR3 nucleotides: TGTGCCAGCAGGGCCCGGGGGGGTAATGAGCAGTTCTTC.

The chain links TRBV10-1 to TRBJ2-7; D is unresolved. Germline V gene lookup returns CDR1 WNHNN and CDR2 SYGVQD (reference sequence). V lost 3 bases and J lost 2, with 17 bases in between. The CDR3 totals 16 residues. CDR3 protein: CASSEVRATPPYEQYF. In DNA form, the CDR3 reads TGCGCCAGCAGTGAAGTTCGTGCGACACCACCCTACGAGCAGTACTTC.

The chain has TRBV6-2 or TRBV6-3 and TRBJ2-1; TRBD2 matches at 12 bases. Germline lookup yields CDR1 MNHEY and CDR2 SVGEGT. Trimming cost V 6 bases and J 2 bases; bases outside gene matches: 5. The CDR3 sequence is 16 residues long. The CDR3 coding sequence is TGTGCCAGCAGCCCACGGACTAGCGGGGCCTACAATGAGCAGTTCTTC. This sequence encodes CASSPRTSGAYNEQFF.

About this clone itself: Other nucleotide sequences in the sample specify the same CDR3. This chain connects TRBV6-5 to TRBJ1-1; TRBD1 aligns across 7 bases. Germline CDR1 and CDR2: MNHEY and SVGAGI. Trimming cost V 6 bases and J 0 bases; bases outside gene matches: 7. The length of the CDR3 is 15 residues. The CDR3 sequence: CASRDRDRVNTEAFF. The CDR3 DNA follows: TGTGCCAGCAGAGATCGGGACAGAGTGAACACTGAAGCTTTCTTT.

V and J are TRBV6-1 and TRBJ2-7; 10 bases are a match to TRBD1. Germline V gene lookup returns CDR1 MNHNS and CDR2 SASEGT. The CDR3 has 16 amino acids. V was pared by 3 bases and J by 4 bases, with 9 bases of the junction left unmatched. The CDR3 DNA follows: TGTGCCAGCAGTGATGGGTGGGACAGGGGATCGTACGAGCAGTACTTC. Translated: CASSDGWDRGSYEQYF.

The chain links TRBV6-5 to TRBJ2-7; D call uncertain. The germline V gene encodes CDR1 MNHEY and CDR2 SVGAGI. The CDR3 loop spans 13 amino acids. The germline V and J ends were trimmed by 5 bases and 3 bases, with 11 bases remaining between them. This chain's CDR3 is CASSTGGNYEQYF. The CDR3 nucleotides read TGTGCCAGCAGTACCGGCGGAAACTACGAGCAGTACTTC.

V usage is TRBV28 and J usage is TRBJ2-7; 12 positions match TRBD1. With 10 bases clipped from V and 5 bases from J, the junction kept 6 bases outside the gene matches. The CDR3 spans 13 residues. In germline, CDR1 is MDHEN, CDR2 SYDVKM. CDR3: CATRGTGGHEQYF. CDR3 sequence (DNA): TGTGCCACCAGGGGGACAGGGGGCCACGAGCAGTACTTC.

The chain recombines TRBV28 with TRBJ1-1; a possible D gene is TRBD1 (5 bases). V dropped 6 bases and J dropped 2 bases, with 19 bases sitting between them. The CDR3 runs 16 residues. Germline CDR1 is MDHEN and CDR2 is SYDVKM. CDR3 sequence (DNA): TGTGCCAGCAGCCGGGGACTGAATTGGGGAAACACTGAAGCTTTCTTT. It yields the protein CASSRGLNWGNTEAFF. Filled out from reference TRBV28 and TRBJ1-1, the complete variable domain reads DVKVTQSSRYLVKRTGEKVFLECVQDMDHENMFWYRQDPGLGLRLIYFSYDVKMKEKGDIPEGYSVSREKKERFSLILESASTNQTSMYLCASSRGLNWGNTEAFFGQGTRLTVV.

The J gene is TRBJ1-1, the V gene TRBV6-5; 9 nucleotides match TRBD1. The CDR3 loop spans 13 amino acids. J lost 1 base, V lost 9 bases, and 3 bases had no gene match. CDR1 MNHEY and CDR2 SVGAGI come from the germline V gene. This CDR3 reads CASGQGSNTEAFF. Here the CDR3 DNA reads TGTGCCAGTGGACAGGGGTCGAACACTGAAGCTTTCTTT.